This entry is about one TCR beta chain. Its antigen remains unknown. TCR cDNA molecules each had a unique molecular identifier. Each CDR3 protein gets one entry after TCRdb re-called the 5' RACE reads with MiXCR. The sample yields nearly 95,000 distinct CDR3 sequences, around 19% seen once. This sample is drawn from a study of spatial heterogeneity in lung cancer. About the research overall: Follow-up PBMC specimens underwent sequencing when available; their median timing was around 2 years after resection. Overall study findings and caveats: Among blood samples, ubiquitous expanded tumor TCRs appeared more at resection than at follow-up.

V was clipped by 6 bases and J by 0 bases, with 15 bases between them. Germline-derived CDR1 and CDR2 are DFQATT and SNEGSKA (reference sequence). The CDR3 runs 14 residues. As to time point: blood at routine non-recurrence follow-up after resection. The sequenced material consisted of unsorted whole RNA from tumor, nontumor lung or frozen PBMC. The material sequenced was PBMCs, taken at follow-up. V usage is TRBV20-1 and J usage is TRBJ2-7, with D possibly being TRBD2 (5 bases). The receptor was isolated from a male donor with early-stage non-small cell lung cancer. CDR3 bases: TGCAGTGCCAGCGGCCGGAAAGGCTCCTACGAGCAGTACTTC. Its protein is CSASGRKGSYEQYF.